The 19 T cell receptor beta chains below come from one sample, sequenced in a study of Graves' ophthalmopathy and Graves' hyperthyroidism listed by TCRdb under 2018. The sequencing machine was an Illumina HiSeq 2000. For repertoire sequencing, TCR beta CDR3 regions were amplified from RNA transcripts. The first round of RT-PCR was done with HTBI primers and the Qiagen OneStep RT-PCR kit, and was followed by a second round of multiplex PCR, then size selection and purification. The raw public data were reprocessed by TCRdb itself: fastp quality trimming at Q25, MiXCR clonotype calling, in-frame beta chains only. Duplicate CDR3 protein sequences are folded into a single record with the most common DNA and genes. This sample gives 600,000 to 650,000 distinct CDR3 sequences in total; about 20% of them show up just once. Jointly, the top ten make up approximately 7.7% of the sample. The sample consisted of peripheral blood. The receptors originated from a woman in her late teens or twenties with stable Graves' hyperthyroidism. Some clones in this sample may be carry-over from other donors' samples. Donor details come from another sample of the same person, matched by shared clones.

This clonotype was recorded at least ten times. V and J are TRBV9 and TRBJ2-2, with TRBD2 matching over 9 bases. The germline V gene has CDR1 SGDLS and CDR2 YYNGEE. J lost 2 bases, V lost 3 bases, and 5 bases had no gene match. The CDR3 is made up of 16 amino acids. CDR3 amino acids: CASSGRLAENTGELFF. The DNA for the CDR3 is TGTGCCAGCAGCGGACGACTAGCGGAAAACACCGGGGAGCTGTTTTTT.

This rearrangement joins TRBV12-3 or TRBV12-4 to TRBJ1-5; 12 bases line up with TRBD1. V lost 7 bases, J lost 0 bases, and 10 bases stayed unmatched. CDR3 length: 18 residues. CDR3 nucleotides: TGTGCCAGCACCACCTCCGGGACAGGGGGCCATAGCAATCAGCCCCAGCATTTT. It specifies CASTTSGTGGHSNQPQHF.

This clonotype was counted at least ten times. The chain's CDR3 is CASSSGTGSETQYF. The DNA for the CDR3 is TGTGCCAGCAGTTCCGGGACAGGCTCGGAGACCCAGTACTTC. The V call is TRBV12-3 or TRBV12-4, the J call TRBJ2-5; TRBD1 agrees at 8 bases. Trimming at V came to 4 bases and at J to 5 bases, leaving 6 bases not matched to a gene. The CDR3 length is 14 residues.

The chain links TRBV5-1 to TRBJ1-6, with a tentative D call TRBD1 (5 bases). The CDR3 is 16 residues long. The V end lost 6 bases, the J end lost 2 bases, and 15 bases lay between the germline ends. In germline, CDR1 is SGHRS, CDR2 YFSETQ. CDR3 loop: CASTVAGPTYNSPLHF. The CDR3 coding sequence is TGCGCCAGCACTGTGGCAGGGCCGACCTATAATTCACCCCTCCACTTT.

The table lists this clonotype with many counts. The chain employs TRBV12-5 and TRBJ1-3, with D unresolved. Looked up from germline, CDR1 is LGHNT and CDR2 is FRNRAP. Trimming cost V 7 bases and J 0 bases, with 10 bases left between them. The CDR3 spans 14 residues. In nucleotides, the CDR3 is TGTGCTAGTGCCCTTGACATCTCTGGAAACACCATATATTTT. Encoded protein: CASALDISGNTIYF.

J is TRBJ1-1 and V is TRBV5-6; 9 bases line up with TRBD1. The CDR3 is 13 amino acids. J gave up 8 bases and V 7 bases, and 9 bases lay outside the gene matches. Looked up from germline, CDR1 is SGHDT and CDR2 is YYEEEE. CDR3 region: CASLTPGQGEAFF. CDR3 bases: TGTGCCAGCCTAACTCCGGGACAGGGAGAAGCTTTCTTT.

This clonotype has ten or more counts. The V gene is TRBV30, the J gene TRBJ2-5, with TRBD2 identical over 12 bases. Germline V gene lookup returns CDR1 GTSNPN and CDR2 SVGIG (reference sequence). V trimming: 2 bases; J trimming: 3 bases; junction bases outside the gene matches: 7. The CDR3 runs 16 residues. Here the CDR3 DNA reads TGTGCCTGGAGTTTCCTGACTAGCGGGGGCAAAGAGACCCAGTACTTC. Translation gives CAWSFLTSGGKETQYF.

This clonotype was observed at least ten times. This chain links TRBV2 with TRBJ2-5; 10 nucleotides align to TRBD1. V lost 5 bases, J lost 5 bases, and 8 bases stayed unmatched. The V gene's germline CDR1 is SNHLY and CDR2 FYNNEI. The CDR3 contains 15 residues. The CDR3: CASSHRTGGLETQYF. In DNA, the CDR3 is TGTGCCAGCAGTCACCGGACAGGGGGTTTGGAGACCCAGTACTTC.

The rearrangement joins TRBV6-2 or TRBV6-3 to TRBJ2-7, with 7 bases matching TRBD1. This CDR3 is built from 12 residues. The V gene's germline CDR1 is MNHEY and CDR2 SVGEGT. The CDR3 sequence: CVTRQGSYEQYF. The CDR3 DNA follows: TGTGTCACCCGACAGGGTTCATACGAGCAGTACTTC.

The chain joins TRBV5-6 to TRBJ2-7, with D uncertain. The CDR3 covers 14 residues. V lost 4 bases, J lost 4 bases, and 15 bases lay in between. Germline CDR1 SGHDT, CDR2 YYEEEE. Here the CDR3 reads CASSRTRYSYEQYF. DNA for the CDR3: TGTGCCAGCAGCCGAACGAGGTACTCTTACGAGCAGTACTTC.

Concerning this clonotype itself: Germline is not matched at one junction end, which may reflect a read error. The chain recombines TRBV13 with TRBJ2-2, with D uncertain. Germline loops: CDR1 PRHDT, CDR2 FYEKMQ (reference sequence). The CDR3 is 14 residues long. Written as DNA, the CDR3 is TGTGCCAGCACCTTATATTCTCAGGCCGGGGAGCTGTTTTTT. It codes for CASTLYSQAGELFF. The variable domain in full, with the rest retrieved from reference TRBV13 and TRBJ2-2, is AAGVIQSPRHLIKEKRETATLKCYPIPRHDTVYWYQQGPGQDPQFLISFYEKMQSDKGSIPDRFSAQQFSDYHSELNMSSLELGDSALYFCASTLYSQAGELFFGEGSRLTVL.

This clonotype was recorded at least ten times. The chain is built from TRBV5-1 and TRBJ2-5; weak D call: TRBD2 (6 bases). V lost 4 bases, J lost 5 bases, and 18 bases lay in between. Looked up from germline, CDR1 is SGHRS and CDR2 is YFSETQ. This CDR3 has 15 residues. The CDR3 nucleotides are TGCGCCAGCAGCCAAACGGGACTCCACTTGGAGACCCAGTACTTC. Translation: CASSQTGLHLETQYF. Full variable domain (outside the CDR3, taken from reference TRBV5-1 and TRBJ2-5): KAGVTQTPRYLIKTRGQQVTLSCSPISGHRSVSWYQQTPGQGLQFLFEYFSETQRNKGNFPGRFSGRQFSNSRSEMNVSTLELGDSALYLCASSQTGLHLETQYFGPGTRLLVL.

This clonotype has a count of ten or more. The V gene is TRBV14, the J gene TRBJ1-1, with a tentative D call TRBD1 (5 bases). The CDR3 contains 15 residues. The V gene's germline CDR1 is SGHDN and CDR2 FVKESK. V was clipped by 1 base and J by 0 bases, with 9 bases between them. The CDR3 nucleotides are TGTGCCAGCAGCCAAGTCGCGGGGGTGAACACTGAAGCTTTCTTT. Translating gives CASSQVAGVNTEAFF.

This clonotype was detected many times. The V call is TRBV6-5, the J call TRBJ2-2; 7 bases fit TRBD2. CDR3 length: 16 amino acids. V lost 8 bases, J lost 0 bases, and 9 bases stayed unmatched. Germline values: CDR1 MNHEY, CDR2 SVGAGI. The CDR3 sequence is CASRITGLANTGELFF. The CDR3 DNA follows: TGTGCCAGCCGAATAACTGGACTAGCGAACACCGGGGAGCTGTTTTTT.

This clonotype has a count of ten or more. The genes are TRBV6-1 and TRBJ1-5, with D perhaps TRBD1 (6 bases). Per germline, CDR1 MNHNS and CDR2 SASEGT. Trimming cost V 7 bases and J 6 bases, with 13 bases left between them. The CDR3 spans 13 residues. CDR3 loop: CASTTGFGQPQHF. The DNA for the CDR3 is TGTGCCAGCACAACAGGGTTCGGTCAGCCCCAGCATTTT.

The sample holds many counts of this clonotype. The chain employs TRBV19 and TRBJ1-1, with D perhaps matching TRBD1 (5 bases). The CDR3 totals 14 residues. Germline assignment: CDR1 LNHDA and CDR2 SQIVND (reference sequence). Trimming took off 7 bases at V and 0 bases at J, with 12 bases between the two ends. The CDR3 protein is CASTPGRMNTEAFF. The CDR3 DNA reads TGTGCCAGTACCCCGGGGCGGATGAACACTGAAGCTTTCTTT.

The table lists this clonotype with a few counts. This may come from a read error, since a much larger clone is one base off. Lacking the conserved final phenylalanine or tryptophan, this CDR3 likely reflects a read error. The V call is TRBV20-1, the J call TRBJ1-2; 10 bases map to TRBD1. This CDR3 comprises 16 residues. The germline gives CDR1 DFQATT, CDR2 SNEGSKA (reference sequence). J lost 8 bases, V lost 3 bases, and 15 bases had no gene match. CDR3 protein: CSARVALRDRGPGYTV. The CDR3 region has the DNA TGCAGTGCTAGGGTTGCCCTCCGGGACAGGGGACCAGGCTACACCGTC.

This clonotype was recorded a few times. The rearrangement uses TRBV11-1 and TRBJ2-5, with 9 bases identical to TRBD2. There are 17 residues in the CDR3. With V trimmed by 3 bases and J by 1 base, 9 bases remained unmatched. Germline CDR1 and CDR2: SGHAT and FQDESV (reference sequence). The DNA for the CDR3 is TGTGCCAGCAGCTTCCGACTAGCGGATCTTCTCCAAGAGACCCAGTACTTC. It is translated as CASSFRLADLLQETQYF.

DNA for the CDR3: TGTGCCAGCAGTTTAAAAGGCAGGGGCACACATTCACCCCTCCACTTT. Translating it yields CASSLKGRGTHSPLHF. The genes are TRBV27 and TRBJ1-6, with D possibly matching TRBD1 (6 bases). V was pared by 2 bases and J by 8 bases, with 16 bases between. Germline V gene data show CDR1 as MNHEY and CDR2 as SMNVEV (reference sequence). CDR3 length equals 16 residues.